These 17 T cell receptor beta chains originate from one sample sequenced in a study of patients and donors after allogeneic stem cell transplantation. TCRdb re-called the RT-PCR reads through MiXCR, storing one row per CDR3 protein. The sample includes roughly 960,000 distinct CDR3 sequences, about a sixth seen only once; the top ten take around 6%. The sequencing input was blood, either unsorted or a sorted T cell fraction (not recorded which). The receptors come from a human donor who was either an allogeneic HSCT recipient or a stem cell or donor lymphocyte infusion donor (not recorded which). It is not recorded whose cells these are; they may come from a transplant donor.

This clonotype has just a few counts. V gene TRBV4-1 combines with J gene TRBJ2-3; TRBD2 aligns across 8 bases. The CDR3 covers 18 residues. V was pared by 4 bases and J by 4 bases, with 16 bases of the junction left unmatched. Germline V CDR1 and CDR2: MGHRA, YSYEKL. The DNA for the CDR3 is TGCGCCAGCAGCCGCATACCCCCTTCCCGGGGGGGGTCAGATACGCAGTATTTT. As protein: CASSRIPPSRGGSDTQYF.

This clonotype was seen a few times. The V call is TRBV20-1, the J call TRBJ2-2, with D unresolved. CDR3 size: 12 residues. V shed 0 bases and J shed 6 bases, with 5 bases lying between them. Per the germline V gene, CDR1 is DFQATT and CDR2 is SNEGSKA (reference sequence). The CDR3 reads CSARDQAGELFF. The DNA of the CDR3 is TGCAGTGCTAGAGACCAAGCCGGGGAGCTGTTTTTT.

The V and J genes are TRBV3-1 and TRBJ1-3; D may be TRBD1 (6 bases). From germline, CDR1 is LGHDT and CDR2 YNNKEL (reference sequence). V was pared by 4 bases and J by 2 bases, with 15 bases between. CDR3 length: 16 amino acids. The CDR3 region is CASSRRQVLAGNTIYF. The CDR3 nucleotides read TGTGCCAGCAGCCGGAGACAGGTGCTGGCTGGAAACACCATATATTTT.

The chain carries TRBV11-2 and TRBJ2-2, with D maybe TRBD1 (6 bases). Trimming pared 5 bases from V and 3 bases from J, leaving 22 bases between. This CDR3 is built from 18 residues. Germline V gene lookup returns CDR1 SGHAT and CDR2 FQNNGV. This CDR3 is CASSPVVKRTVDTGELFF. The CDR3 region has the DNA TGTGCCAGCAGCCCCGTGGTAAAGAGGACAGTTGACACCGGGGAGCTGTTTTTT.

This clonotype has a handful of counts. Here the CDR3 DNA reads TGTGCCAGCAGCAAAGAATACGGGGAGGACAATGAGCAGTTCTTC. Amino acid sequence: CASSKEYGEDNEQFF. The rearrangement joins TRBV7-7 to TRBJ2-1, with D maybe TRBD2 (6 bases). CDR1 and CDR2 from the germline V gene are SSHAT and FNYEAQ (reference sequence). Trimming pared 5 bases from V and 5 bases from J, leaving 16 bases between. The CDR3 sequence is 15 residues long.

The chain's CDR3 is CASSPLAVNEQFF. The CDR3 region has the DNA TGTGCCAGCTCACCATTGGCCGTCAATGAGCAGTTCTTC. The chain employs TRBV18 and TRBJ2-1; D call uncertain. The CDR3 sequence is 13 residues long. V was trimmed by 2 bases and J by 6 bases, leaving 8 bases between them. Germline CDR1 is KGHSH and CDR2 is LQKENI.

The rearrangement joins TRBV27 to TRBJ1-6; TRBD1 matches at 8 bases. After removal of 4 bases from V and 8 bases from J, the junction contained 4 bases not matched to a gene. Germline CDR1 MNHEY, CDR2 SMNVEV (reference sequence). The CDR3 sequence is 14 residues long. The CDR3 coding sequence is TGTGCCAGCAGTTACCAGGGGGCAGATTCACCCCTCCACTTT. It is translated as CASSYQGADSPLHF.

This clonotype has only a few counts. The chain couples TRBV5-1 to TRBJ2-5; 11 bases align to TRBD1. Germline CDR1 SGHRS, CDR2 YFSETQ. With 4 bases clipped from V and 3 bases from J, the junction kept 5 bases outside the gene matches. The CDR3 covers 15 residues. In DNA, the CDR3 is TGCGCCAGCAGCCCGGGGACAGGGGGTAAAGAGACCCAGTACTTC. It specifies CASSPGTGGKETQYF.

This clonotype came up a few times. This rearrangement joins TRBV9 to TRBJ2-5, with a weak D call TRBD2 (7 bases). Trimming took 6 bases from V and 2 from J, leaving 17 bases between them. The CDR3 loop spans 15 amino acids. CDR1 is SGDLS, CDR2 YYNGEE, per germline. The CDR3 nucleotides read TGTGCCAGCACCGCTGGGGGGGGCAGACAAGAGACCCAGTACTTC. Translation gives CASTAGGGRQETQYF.

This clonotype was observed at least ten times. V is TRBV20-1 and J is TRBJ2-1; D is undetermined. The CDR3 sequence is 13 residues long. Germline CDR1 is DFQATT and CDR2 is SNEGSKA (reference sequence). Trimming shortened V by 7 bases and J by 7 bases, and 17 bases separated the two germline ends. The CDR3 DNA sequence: TGCAGTGTAGGTAGGACCGAGTATAATGAGCAGTTCTTC. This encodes CSVGRTEYNEQFF.

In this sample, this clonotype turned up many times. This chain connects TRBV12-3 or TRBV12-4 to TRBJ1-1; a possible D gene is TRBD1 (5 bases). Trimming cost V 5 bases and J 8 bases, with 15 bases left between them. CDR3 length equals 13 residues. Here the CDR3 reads CASSPIGAGEAFF. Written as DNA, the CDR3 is TGTGCCAGCAGTCCAATCGGGGCAGGGGAAGCTTTCTTT.

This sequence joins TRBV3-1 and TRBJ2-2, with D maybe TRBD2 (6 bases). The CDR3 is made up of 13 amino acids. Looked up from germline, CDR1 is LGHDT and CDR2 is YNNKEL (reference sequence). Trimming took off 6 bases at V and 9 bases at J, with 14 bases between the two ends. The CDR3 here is CASSGGAHRELFF. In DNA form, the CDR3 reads TGTGCCAGCAGTGGCGGGGCCCACAGGGAGCTGTTTTTT.

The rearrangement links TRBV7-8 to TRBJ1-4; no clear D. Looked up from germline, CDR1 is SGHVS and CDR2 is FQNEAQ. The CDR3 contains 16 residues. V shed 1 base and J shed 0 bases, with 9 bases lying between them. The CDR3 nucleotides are TGTGCCAGCAGCTTAGGGCGGATCCCAACTAATGAAAAACTGTTTTTT. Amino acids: CASSLGRIPTNEKLFF.

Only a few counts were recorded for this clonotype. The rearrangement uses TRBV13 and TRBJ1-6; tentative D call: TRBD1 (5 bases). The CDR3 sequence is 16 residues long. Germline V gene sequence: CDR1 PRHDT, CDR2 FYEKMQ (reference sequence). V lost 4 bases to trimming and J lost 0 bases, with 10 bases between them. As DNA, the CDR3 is TGTGCCAGCAGCTCGACAGCGAGCTCCTATAATTCACCCCTCCACTTT. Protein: CASSSTASSYNSPLHF.

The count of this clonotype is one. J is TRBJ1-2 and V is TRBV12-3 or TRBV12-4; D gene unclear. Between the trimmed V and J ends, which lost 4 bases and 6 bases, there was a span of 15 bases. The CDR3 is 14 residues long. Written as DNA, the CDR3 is TGTGCCAGCAGTTCCATGGACGGCTTTGATGGCTACACCTTC. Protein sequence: CASSSMDGFDGYTF.

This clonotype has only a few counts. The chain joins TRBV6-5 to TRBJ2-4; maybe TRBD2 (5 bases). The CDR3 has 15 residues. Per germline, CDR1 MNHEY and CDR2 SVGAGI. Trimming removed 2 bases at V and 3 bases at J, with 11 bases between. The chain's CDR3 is CASSYGSSGKNIQYF. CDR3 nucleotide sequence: TGTGCCAGCAGTTACGGGTCGAGCGGCAAAAACATTCAGTACTTC.

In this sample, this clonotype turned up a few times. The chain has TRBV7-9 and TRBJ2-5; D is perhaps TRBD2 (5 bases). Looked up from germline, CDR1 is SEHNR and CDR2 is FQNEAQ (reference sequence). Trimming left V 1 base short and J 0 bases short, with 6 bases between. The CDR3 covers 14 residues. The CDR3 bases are TGTGCCAGCAGCTTAGGGGAGTACCAAGAGACCCAGTACTTC. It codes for CASSLGEYQETQYF.